The 20 T cell receptor beta chains listed next were all sequenced from one sample in a study of pediatric ulcerative colitis. Some clones are missing from TCRdb's copy, which holds only in-frame ones; the method was immunoSEQ multiplex PCR. The table includes some 40,000 clones, 75% detected once. Rectal tissue came from one to two pinch biopsies taken at colonoscopy. Sequencing was carried out using gut tissue. Every receptor here comes from a boy younger than 18 with severe ulcerative colitis.

The chain is built from TRBV11-2 and TRBJ2-5; tentatively, D is TRBD2 (6 bases). CDR1 is SGHAT, CDR2 FQNNGV, per germline. This CDR3 has 16 residues. The ends were cut back, 5 bases at V and 2 bases at J, with 18 bases in the middle. The CDR3 DNA follows: TGTGCCAGCAGCGGCTCCGGGACTCAGTTTCAAGAGACCCAGTACTTC. Protein: CASSGSGTQFQETQYF. Supplemented by reference TRBV11-2 and TRBJ2-5, the full variable domain reads EAGVAQSPRYKIIEKRQSVAFWCNPISGHATLYWYQQILGQGPKLLIQFQNNGVVDDSQLPKDRFSAERLKGVDSTLKIQPAKLEDSAVYLCASSGSGTQFQETQYFGPGTRLLVL.

This clone has just a few counts. The gene calls are TRBV4-2 and TRBJ1-2; D is ambiguous. Trimming left V 0 bases short and J 2 bases short, with 10 bases between. The germline V gene has CDR1 LGHNA and CDR2 YNFKEQ. The CDR3 loop spans 15 amino acids. The CDR3 nucleotides are TGTGCCAGCAGCCAAGATGAAGGAAAAAACTATGGCTACACCTTC. Translating gives CASSQDEGKNYGYTF.

This clone was seen once. Given the absence of the conserved phenylalanine or tryptophan at the CDR3 end, a read error is likely. The V and J genes are TRBV6-5 and TRBJ1-6; perhaps TRBD1 as D (5 bases). This CDR3 contains 13 residues. Per the germline V gene, CDR1 is MNHEY and CDR2 is SVGAGI. V was clipped by 5 bases and J by 10 bases, with 12 bases between them. This CDR3 reads CASSADIESPLHL. The CDR3 DNA reads TGTGCCAGCAGTGCGGACATTGAATCACCCCTCCACCTT.

The chain employs TRBV19 and TRBJ2-1; D remains ambiguous. Looked up from germline, CDR1 is LNHDA and CDR2 is SQIVND (reference sequence). This CDR3 has 11 amino acids. V gave up 4 bases and J gave up 2 bases, with 0 bases separating them. This CDR3 reads CASSTYNEQFF. CDR3 DNA: TGTGCCAGTAGTACCTACAATGAGCAGTTCTTC. The complete variable domain, with remaining parts taken from reference TRBV19 and TRBJ2-1, reads DGGITQSPKYLFRKEGQNVTLSCEQNLNHDAMYWYRQDPGQGLRLIYYSQIVNDFQKGDIAEGYSVSREKKESFPLTVTSAQKNPTAFYLCASSTYNEQFFGPGTRLTVL.

The chain employs TRBV2 and TRBJ2-5, with a weak D call TRBD1 (5 bases). Looked up from germline, CDR1 is SNHLY and CDR2 is FYNNEI. The CDR3 is 17 amino acids. V was clipped by 4 bases and J by 3 bases, with 21 bases between them. The CDR3 loop reads CASSGPLQSGNEETQYF. The CDR3 region has the DNA TGTGCCAGCAGTGGCCCACTCCAATCAGGGAACGAAGAGACCCAGTACTTC. The whole variable domain, remainder taken from reference TRBV2 and TRBJ2-5, is EPEVTQTPSHQVTQMGQEVILRCVPISNHLYFYWYRQILGQKVEFLVSFYNNEISEKSEIFDDQFSVERPDGSNFTLKIRSTKLEDSAMYFCASSGPLQSGNEETQYFGPGTRLLVL.

The chain has TRBV16 and TRBJ1-6; 7 positions match TRBD1. Trimming cost V 8 bases and J 5 bases; bases outside gene matches: 9. The CDR3 has 15 residues. The germline CDR1 and CDR2 sequences are KGHSY and FQNENV. CDR3 coding DNA: TGTGCCAGCCGCCCCTCCGGGACAGATAATTCACCCCTCCACTTT. Its protein is CASRPSGTDNSPLHF.

The sample holds a few counts of this clone. This chain links TRBV2 with TRBJ1-1, with D possibly being TRBD1 (5 bases). Germline CDR1 and CDR2: SNHLY and FYNNEI. The CDR3 is made up of 13 amino acids. V lost 6 bases and J lost 6, with 14 bases in between. CDR3 bases: TGTGCCAGCAGATACCAGGGCGACTCTGAAGCTTTCTTT. It is translated as CASRYQGDSEAFF.

This clone was detected a few times. CDR3 region: CASSLWGYEQYF. CDR3 bases: TGCGCCAGCAGCTTGTGGGGCTACGAGCAGTACTTC. The V call is TRBV5-1, the J call TRBJ2-7; D not resolved. This CDR3 contains 12 residues. Trimming stripped 1 base from V and 3 bases from J, with 5 bases between. Germline lookup yields CDR1 SGHRS and CDR2 YFSETQ.

J is TRBJ2-7 and V is TRBV27, with 7 bases lining up with TRBD1. Trimming took 8 bases from V and 4 from J; bases not matched to a gene: 11. CDR1 is MNHEY and CDR2 is SMNVEV in the germline V gene (reference sequence). The CDR3 contains 14 residues. As DNA, the CDR3 is TGTGCCAGCCAAGCTCGGGACAGACTTTACGAGCAGTACTTC. Residues: CASQARDRLYEQYF.

A remark on this clone: As the CDR3 is not closed by the conserved phenylalanine or tryptophan, this likely results from a read error. The chain couples TRBV6-4 to TRBJ1-6; the D gene is possibly TRBD1 (5 bases). Per germline, CDR1 MRHNA and CDR2 SNTAGT. CDR3 length: 15 amino acids. Trimming removed 4 bases from V and 5 bases from J, with 12 bases in between. For the CDR3, the DNA is TGTGCCAGCAGTGGGCCTCGGGGGGATAATTCACCCCTCCACCTT. Its protein product is CASSGPRGDNSPLHL.

This clone was counted between two and nine times. The chain joins TRBV5-6 to TRBJ1-6; D may be TRBD1 (6 bases). Trimming took 6 bases from V and 7 from J, leaving 11 bases between them. Germline CDR1 and CDR2: SGHDT and YYEEEE. This CDR3 contains 13 residues. The CDR3 nucleotides read TGTGCCAGCACCGGGGGGCAAAATTCACCCCTCCACTTT. It codes for CASTGGQNSPLHF.

By sample share, this clone is medium-sized (0.01 to 0.1%). The V gene is TRBV19, the J gene TRBJ1-3; a weak D match, TRBD1 (5 bases). This CDR3 is built from 14 residues. CDR1 is LNHDA and CDR2 is SQIVND in the germline V gene (reference sequence). V lost 7 bases and J 5 bases, leaving 15 bases between the germline ends. The CDR3 DNA reads TGTGCCAGTACAGTTACGGGACCTCGAAACACCATATATTTT. This encodes CASTVTGPRNTIYF.

V usage is TRBV5-6 and J usage is TRBJ1-5, with unresolved D. From germline, CDR1 is SGHDT and CDR2 YYEEEE. The CDR3 covers 14 residues. Between the trimmed V and J ends, which lost 1 base and 1 base, there was a span of 6 bases. CDR3 DNA: TGTGCCAGCAGCTTGAAGAGGAGCAATCAGCCCCAGCATTTT. Its translation: CASSLKRSNQPQHF.

The rearrangement uses TRBV30 and TRBJ2-1; a possible D gene is TRBD1 (6 bases). The CDR3 is made up of 13 amino acids. Germline CDR1 GTSNPN, CDR2 SVGIG (reference sequence). The V end was cut by 4 bases, the J end by 7 bases, with 14 bases between. Here the CDR3 reads CAWTRTEKNEQFF. The CDR3 region has the DNA TGTGCCTGGACTAGGACAGAAAAGAATGAGCAGTTCTTC.

The chain employs TRBV6-1 and TRBJ1-2; tentative D call: TRBD1 (5 bases). The CDR3 length is 15 residues. Germline CDR1 and CDR2: MNHNS and SASEGT. V was pared by 6 bases and J by 6 bases, with 20 bases between. The CDR3 DNA reads TGTGCCAGCAGCCGATCGATAGGGCTGACAGATGGCTACACCTTC. Amino acid sequence: CASSRSIGLTDGYTF.

The chain employs TRBV25-1 and TRBJ2-5; possible D gene TRBD1, 5 bases. Per the germline V gene, CDR1 is MGHDK and CDR2 is SYGVNS. Between the trimmed V and J ends, which lost 2 bases and 1 base, there was a span of 11 bases. The CDR3 contains 15 residues. This CDR3 is CASSEKGRFQETQYF. CDR3 bases: TGTGCCAGCAGTGAAAAGGGGCGATTCCAAGAGACCCAGTACTTC.

This chain joins TRBV7-8 and TRBJ2-3; D is undetermined. This CDR3 spans 15 amino acids. CDR1 is SGHVS, CDR2 FQNEAQ, per germline. Deletions cut 2 bases from V and 0 bases from J, with 9 bases between. CDR3 DNA: TGTGCCAGCAGCTTACAACTTCCCAGCACAGATACGCAGTATTTT. Residues: CASSLQLPSTDTQYF.

This chain joins TRBV6-1 and TRBJ1-5; the D gene is possibly TRBD1 (6 bases). The CDR3 sequence is 14 residues long. From germline, CDR1 is MNHNS and CDR2 SASEGT. The V gene lost 4 bases and the J gene lost 2 bases, with 9 bases spanning the gap. This CDR3 is CASSVRGGNQPQHF. DNA of the CDR3: TGTGCCAGCAGTGTCAGGGGTGGCAATCAGCCCCAGCATTTT.

This clone was recorded a few times. The chain employs TRBV6-1 and TRBJ1-2; D might be TRBD1 (5 bases). The germline V gene has CDR1 MNHNS and CDR2 SASEGT. Trimming took off 5 bases at V and 8 bases at J, with 18 bases between the two ends. The CDR3 extends over 14 amino acids. CDR3 coding DNA: TGTGCCAGCAGTACACGCGGGGGGGAGCGAGGCTACACCTTC. Its translation: CASSTRGGERGYTF.

The chain uses TRBV2 and TRBJ2-7; weak D call: TRBD1 (6 bases). Between the trimmed V and J ends, which lost 11 bases and 4 bases, there was a span of 18 bases. This CDR3 spans 13 amino acids. Germline CDR1 and CDR2: SNHLY and FYNNEI. The CDR3 coding sequence is TGTGCCCCAAAGGGGGATACTGATTACGAGCAGTACTTC. This sequence encodes CAPKGDTDYEQYF.